These T cell receptor beta chains were read from a single sample in a study of CXCR3-negative and CXCR3-positive naive CD8 T cells. Using the 5' RACE reads, TCRdb records one entry per CDR3 protein without DNA. This listing includes 100,000 to 150,000 distinct CDR3 sequences. Sequenced material: naive CXCR3- CD8+ T cells from blood. The source is a human donor in good health. Some clones in this sample may be carry-over from other donors' samples. Each CDR3 is given with its conserved first and last residue.

CSVAGTGLDNEQFF	TRBV29-1	TRBJ2-1
CASRTGTGQETQYF	TRBV12-3/TRBV12-4	TRBJ2-5
CASSYIEAHSGANVLTF	TRBV6-6	TRBJ2-6
CASRPGGGRYEQYF	TRBV7-9	TRBJ2-7
CASSHTGTAEAFF	TRBV7-9	TRBJ1-1
CASSSGRPGPEGNEQFF	TRBV7-6	TRBJ2-1
CSSTRPDTHTQYF	TRBV29-1	TRBJ2-3
CASSLFSPEETQYF	TRBV7-2	TRBJ2-5
CASSLQGINEQFF	TRBV7-9	TRBJ2-1
CASSQVARDTQYF	TRBV14	TRBJ2-3
CASSTPDLPLYNGQFF	TRBV7-2	TRBJ2-1
CATSDPSAGLAPETQYF	TRBV24-1	TRBJ2-5
CASSYQPSLGSYEQYF	TRBV6-5	TRBJ2-7
CSTRDGGDFSEQYF	TRBV29-1	TRBJ2-7
CASSWPAGADTEAFF	TRBV12-3/TRBV12-4	TRBJ1-1
CASSLSLQRELDTQYF	TRBV28	TRBJ2-3
CASSSRPGTGLHEQYF	TRBV5-6	TRBJ2-7
CASSWGYEQFF	TRBV6-2/TRBV6-3	TRBJ2-7
CASSLLLGLAGKPYEQYF	TRBV4-3	TRBJ2-7
CASSFPGDTQYF	TRBV28	TRBJ2-3
CASSHTSNEQFF	TRBV25-1	TRBJ2-1
CASSLPTETQYF	TRBV7-8	TRBJ2-5
CSARGLHEQYF	TRBV20-1	TRBJ2-7
CASSPRLGTDTQYF	TRBV11-1	TRBJ2-3
CASSFHYEQYF	TRBV28	TRBJ2-7
CATSRGPPETMDIQYF	TRBV15	TRBJ2-4
CASSPLYRDGAFF	TRBV28	TRBJ1-1
CASSPEDRLFGELFF	TRBV5-1	TRBJ2-2
CASSFPASGGGAQETQYF	TRBV28	TRBJ2-5
CASSGLDEQYF	TRBV28	TRBJ2-7
CASSTDGYEQYF	TRBV5-1	TRBJ2-7
CASSLKSSYEQYF	TRBV7-8	TRBJ2-7
CASSGAIVTSRLDEQYF	TRBV7-9	TRBJ2-7
CASSEDTHTGELFF	TRBV6-4	TRBJ2-2
CASSLTGGGYEQYF	TRBV12-3/TRBV12-4	TRBJ2-7
CASSKEETQYF	TRBV21-1	TRBJ2-5
CASSSGTGSGYTF	TRBV7-8	TRBJ1-2
CASSLTQGRGEQFF	TRBV12-3/TRBV12-4	TRBJ2-1
CASSQDVGLAADTQYF	TRBV14	TRBJ2-3
CASSRGGTQYF	TRBV7-2	TRBJ2-5
CASSTWTGSNEQFF	TRBV27	TRBJ2-1
CASSLSWTSGKNEQFF	TRBV7-9	TRBJ2-1
CASSTGRVDQPQHF	TRBV27	TRBJ1-5
CASRGQGTPYEQYF	TRBV23-1	TRBJ2-7
CASSTGLAGPKNIQYF	TRBV12-3/TRBV12-4	TRBJ2-4
CAVAREWTDTQYF	TRBV14	TRBJ2-3
CASQPGLGHIQYF	TRBV28	TRBJ2-4
CSVEGDRAGYTF	TRBV29-1	TRBJ1-2
CASSPLRLGGNTGELFF	TRBV28	TRBJ2-2
CASSSSPGQATNEKLFF	TRBV7-9	TRBJ1-4
CSVVSSLRNGGSNTEAFF	TRBV29-1	TRBJ1-1
CSVESWGSLYGYTF	TRBV29-1	TRBJ1-2
CASTKSGRDWFNEQFF	TRBV21-1	TRBJ2-1
CASSVYHTERPYEQYF	TRBV19	TRBJ2-7
CASSRDRPVYEQYF	TRBV28	TRBJ2-7
CASSLRLADTQYF	TRBV28	TRBJ2-3